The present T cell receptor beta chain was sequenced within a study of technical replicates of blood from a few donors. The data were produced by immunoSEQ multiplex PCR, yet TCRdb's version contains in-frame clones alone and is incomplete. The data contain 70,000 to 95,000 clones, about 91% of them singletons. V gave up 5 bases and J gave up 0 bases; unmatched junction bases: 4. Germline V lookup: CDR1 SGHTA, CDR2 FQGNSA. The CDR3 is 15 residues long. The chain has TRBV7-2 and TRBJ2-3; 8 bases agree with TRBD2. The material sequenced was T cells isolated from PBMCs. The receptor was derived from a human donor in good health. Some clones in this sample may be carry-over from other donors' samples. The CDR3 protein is CASSRLAHSTDTQYF. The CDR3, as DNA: TGTGCCAGCAGCCGACTAGCGCATAGCACAGATACGCAGTATTTT.